This T cell receptor beta chain was recorded in a study of cytomegalovirus exposure and HLA in healthy donors. Primers for the PCR totalled 60 Vbeta and 13 Jbeta. Data came from immunoSEQ multiplex PCR; TCRdb stores just in-frame clones and leaves some out. The sample lists around 78,000 clones, around 70% occurring once. The CDR3 has 16 amino acids. V lost 1 base and J lost 2; bases outside the gene matches: 5. Germline CDR1 is LNHNV and CDR2 is YYDKDF (reference sequence). Study results and limitations: Based on reports, TCR beta sequences accurately predicted HLA-A and HLA-B alleles for most subjects.

As concerns this clone: Its antigen is not identified.

Sequencing was performed on PBMCs. The sequence derives from a woman aged 40 to 50 in good health and CMV-seropositive. The rearrangement uses TRBV15 and TRBJ2-3; TRBD1 matches at 8 bases. For the CDR3, the DNA is TGTGCCACCAGCAGAGGACAGGGGAAAGTCACAGATACGCAGTATTTT. This gives the protein CATSRGQGKVTDTQYF.